The 5 T cell receptor beta chains in this list originate from one sample, sequenced in a study of early T cells in non-severe SARS-CoV-2 infection. One entry per CDR3 protein, called by TCRdb with MiXCR from the 5' RACE reads. The data contain 70,000 or so distinct CDR3 sequences, 10% to 15% of them singletons. Input material: whole blood. These receptors were collected from an adult who was a healthcare worker with PCR-confirmed SARS-CoV-2 infection or an uninfected control (not recorded which).

The table lists this clonotype with a few counts. The V and J genes are TRBV4-3 and TRBJ2-3; D may be TRBD2 (6 bases). V lost 0 bases and J lost 4, with 11 bases in between. Germline assignment: CDR1 LGHNA and CDR2 YSLEER. This CDR3 has 15 amino acids. The CDR3 DNA follows: TGCGCCAGCAGCCAAGATGGCGGGAAGTCAGATACGCAGTATTTT. It is translated as CASSQDGGKSDTQYF.

This clonotype was seen repeatedly, ten times or more. The chain employs TRBV25-1 and TRBJ1-1, with a possible D match to TRBD1 (6 bases). Trimming took 1 base from V and 1 from J, leaving 7 bases between them. Germline lookup yields CDR1 MGHDK and CDR2 SYGVNS. This CDR3 has 14 amino acids. CDR3 sequence: CASSELGQNTEAFF. DNA of the CDR3: TGTGCCAGCAGTGAATTGGGACAGAACACTGAAGCTTTCTTT.

The chain recombines TRBV11-3 with TRBJ2-2; a weak D match, TRBD1 (5 bases). The CDR3 is 15 residues long. V was trimmed by 6 bases and J by 2 bases, leaving 13 bases between them. In germline, CDR1 is SGHNT, CDR2 YENEEA. The CDR3 loop reads CASSYQGANTGELFF. For the CDR3, the DNA is TGTGCCAGCAGTTACCAAGGGGCTAACACCGGGGAGCTGTTTTTT.

In its sample, this clonotype was seen a few times. The chain links TRBV29-1 to TRBJ2-1, with D perhaps being TRBD1 or TRBD2 (7 bases each). Trimming cost V 5 bases and J 7 bases, with 21 bases left between them. The CDR3 contains 15 residues. Germline V lookup: CDR1 SQVTM, CDR2 ANQGSEA. The CDR3 region is CSVRAGGTTGNEQFF. The CDR3 region has the DNA TGCAGCGTTCGGGCAGGGGGGACTACAGGTAATGAGCAGTTCTTC.

This clonotype was seen a handful of times. The V and J genes are TRBV6-2 or TRBV6-3 and TRBJ2-1, with D perhaps matching TRBD2 (5 bases). V was pared by 8 bases and J by 5 bases, with 16 bases between. The CDR3 is made up of 14 amino acids. Germline lookup yields CDR1 MNHEY and CDR2 SVGEGT. The CDR3 loop is CASRDGLVHNEQFF. CDR3 DNA sequence: TGTGCCAGCCGGGATGGTCTAGTTCACAATGAGCAGTTCTTC.